These T cell receptor beta chains were read from a single sample in a study of T-cell reconstitution after alpha-beta-depleted transplantation in children. TCRdb re-called the PCR reads with MiXCR, one entry per CDR3 protein. The sample has roughly 500,000 distinct CDR3 sequences, less than 35% seen once. Specimen: PBMCs from the stem cell graft donor, collected from the stem cell graft. The receptor set was obtained from a human donor who donated a stem cell graft to a child with aplastic anemia. CDR3s include the opening cysteine and the closing phenylalanine or tryptophan. Fields, in order: V gene, D gene, clone size, CDR3 protein. A D gene is named only where the DNA matches it firmly. Rows give clone size only sometimes, using once, few, many, or a class for an expanded clone.

V: TRBV6-2/TRBV6-3; D: TRBD2; size: few; CDR3: CASTKEAGTSYEQYF
V: TRBV5-4; D: .; size: .; CDR3: CASSLLAVTTYNEQFF
V: TRBV9; D: .; size: few; CDR3: CASSVEDSSYNEQFF
V: TRBV7-2; D: .; size: .; CDR3: CASSYRDGTDTQYF
V: TRBV7-6; D: TRBD2; size: few; CDR3: CASSLVAGVVYNEQFF
V: TRBV12-3/TRBV12-4; D: .; size: .; CDR3: CASSLWLGGSQPQHF
V: TRBV25-1; D: TRBD2; size: .; CDR3: CASSGGGATYNEQFF
V: TRBV12-3/TRBV12-4; D: .; size: few; CDR3: CATGRSYEQYF
V: TRBV24-1; D: .; size: .; CDR3: CATSDLVGRTEFSTDTQYF
V: TRBV10-3; D: .; size: .; CDR3: CAISDYLNPGANVLTF
V: TRBV9; D: .; size: few; CDR3: CASSEWGGGSPLHF
V: TRBV29-1; D: .; size: once; CDR3: CSVEDRAYGYEQFF
V: TRBV15; D: .; size: .; CDR3: CATSRGRRQSSYEQYF
V: TRBV20-1; D: .; size: .; CDR3: CSASRDDGYTF
V: TRBV6-5; D: .; size: .; CDR3: CASSSTRGGTQYF
V: TRBV7-8; D: TRBD2; size: few; CDR3: CASSLDGLATDTQYF
V: TRBV12-3/TRBV12-4; D: .; size: .; CDR3: CASSGVYNEQFF
V: TRBV6-2/TRBV6-3; D: .; size: few; CDR3: CASSYSGKETQYF
V: TRBV20-1; D: .; size: few; CDR3: CSARGSQPLSEQFF
V: TRBV11-2; D: .; size: .; CDR3: CASSLEQGSDTQYF
V: TRBV29-1; D: .; size: few; CDR3: CSARGAEGLGDNEQFF
V: TRBV29-1; D: .; size: few; CDR3: CSVEHRADTQYF
V: TRBV6-1; D: .; size: .; CDR3: CASRPKLVPYEQYF
V: TRBV7-2; D: .; size: .; CDR3: CASSSEATLSYTF
V: TRBV12-3/TRBV12-4; D: .; size: .; CDR3: CASSLRLNQPQHF
V: TRBV14; D: .; size: .; CDR3: CASSDSAYEQYF
V: TRBV4-2; D: TRBD2; size: .; CDR3: CASSQVREGGGEQFF
V: TRBV18; D: TRBD1; size: .; CDR3: CASSPEQGNSPLHF
V: TRBV7-8; D: TRBD2; size: .; CDR3: CASSIRPGLAGSPADIQYF
V: TRBV14; D: .; size: .; CDR3: CASSQGRRNEAFF